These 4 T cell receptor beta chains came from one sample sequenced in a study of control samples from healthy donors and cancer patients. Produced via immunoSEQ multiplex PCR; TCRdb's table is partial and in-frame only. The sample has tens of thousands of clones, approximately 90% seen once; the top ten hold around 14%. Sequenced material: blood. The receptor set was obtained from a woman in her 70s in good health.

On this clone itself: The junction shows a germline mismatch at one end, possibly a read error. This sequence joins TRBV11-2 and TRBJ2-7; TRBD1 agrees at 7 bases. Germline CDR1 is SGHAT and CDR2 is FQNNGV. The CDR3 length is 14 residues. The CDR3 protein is CASTLGGGAYEQYF. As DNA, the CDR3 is TGTGCCAGCACCTTAGGGGGCGGAGCCTACGAGCAGTACTTC.

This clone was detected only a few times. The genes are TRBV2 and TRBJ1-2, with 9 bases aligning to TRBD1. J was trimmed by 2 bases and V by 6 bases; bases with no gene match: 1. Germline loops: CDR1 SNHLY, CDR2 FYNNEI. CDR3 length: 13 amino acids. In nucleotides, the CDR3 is TGTGCCAGCAGGGGGACAGGGAACTATGGCTACACCTTC. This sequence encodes CASRGTGNYGYTF.

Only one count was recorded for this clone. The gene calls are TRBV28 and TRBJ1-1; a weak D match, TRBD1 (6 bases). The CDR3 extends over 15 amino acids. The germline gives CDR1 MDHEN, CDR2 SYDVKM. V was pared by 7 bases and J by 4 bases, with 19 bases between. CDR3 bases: TGTGCCAGCAAGATCGGCCCACAGGGCTCCACTGAAGCTTTCTTT. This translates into CASKIGPQGSTEAFF. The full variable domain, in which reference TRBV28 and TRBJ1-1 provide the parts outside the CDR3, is DVKVTQSSRYLVKRTGEKVFLECVQDMDHENMFWYRQDPGLGLRLIYFSYDVKMKEKGDIPEGYSVSREKKERFSLILESASTNQTSMYLCASKIGPQGSTEAFFGQGTRLTVV.

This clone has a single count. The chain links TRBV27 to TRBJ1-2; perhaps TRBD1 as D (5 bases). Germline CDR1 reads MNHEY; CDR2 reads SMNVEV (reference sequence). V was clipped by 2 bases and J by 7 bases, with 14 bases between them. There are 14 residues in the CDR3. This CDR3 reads CASSLRGGYGGYTF. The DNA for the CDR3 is TGTGCCAGCAGTTTACGGGGGGGTTACGGTGGCTACACCTTC.